This T cell receptor beta chain was documented in a study of blood T cell repertoires in COVID-19. On the study more broadly: Acute and convalescent COVID-19 samples came from the United States, Italy and Spain.

In the original processing: Estimated nucleated cell counts came from reference gene primer amplification. The method was immunoSEQ multiplex PCR; TCRdb's version includes in-frame clones alone and lacks a portion of them. V, J and clone size are taken as reported in that table, and D and trimming were inferred from the DNA itself. The data contain some 300,000 clones, approximately 90% of them singletons. Germline values: CDR1 LNHDA, CDR2 SQIVND (reference sequence). The CDR3 loop spans 14 amino acids. Trimming removed 5 bases from V and 7 bases from J; junction bases left unmatched: 5. The V and J genes are TRBV19 and TRBJ2-4, with 10 bases fitting TRBD2. The receptor was derived from a woman in her 50s with COVID-19, enrolled during active disease. Sequencing was done on a sample of peripheral blood. CDR3 bases: TGTGCCAGTAGTTCCCAAGCGGGAGGGAACATTCAGTACTTC. Amino acid sequence: CASSSQAGGNIQYF. Combining the CDR3 with reference TRBV19 and TRBJ2-4 gives the whole variable domain DGGITQSPKYLFRKEGQNVTLSCEQNLNHDAMYWYRQDPGQGLRLIYYSQIVNDFQKGDIAEGYSVSREKKESFPLTVTSAQKNPTAFYLCASSSQAGGNIQYFGAGTRLSVL.